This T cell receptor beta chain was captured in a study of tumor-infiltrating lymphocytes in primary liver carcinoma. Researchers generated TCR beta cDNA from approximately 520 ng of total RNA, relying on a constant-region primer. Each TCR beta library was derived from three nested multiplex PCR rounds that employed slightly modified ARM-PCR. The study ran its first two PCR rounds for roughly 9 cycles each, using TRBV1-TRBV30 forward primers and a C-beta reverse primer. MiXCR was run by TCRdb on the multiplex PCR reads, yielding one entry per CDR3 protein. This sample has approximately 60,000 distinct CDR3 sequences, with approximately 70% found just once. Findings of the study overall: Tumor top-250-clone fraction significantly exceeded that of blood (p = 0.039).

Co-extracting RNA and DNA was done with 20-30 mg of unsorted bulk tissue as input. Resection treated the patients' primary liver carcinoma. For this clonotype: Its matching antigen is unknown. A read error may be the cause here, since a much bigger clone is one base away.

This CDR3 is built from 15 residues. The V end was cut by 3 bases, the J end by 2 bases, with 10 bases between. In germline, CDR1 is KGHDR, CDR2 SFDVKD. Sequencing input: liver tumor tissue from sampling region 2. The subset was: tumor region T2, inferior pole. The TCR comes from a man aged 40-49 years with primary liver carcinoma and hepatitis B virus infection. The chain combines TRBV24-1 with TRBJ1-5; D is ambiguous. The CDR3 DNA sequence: TGTGCCACCAGTGATACCGGACCTGGCAATCAGCCCCAGCATTTT. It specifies CATSDTGPGNQPQHF.